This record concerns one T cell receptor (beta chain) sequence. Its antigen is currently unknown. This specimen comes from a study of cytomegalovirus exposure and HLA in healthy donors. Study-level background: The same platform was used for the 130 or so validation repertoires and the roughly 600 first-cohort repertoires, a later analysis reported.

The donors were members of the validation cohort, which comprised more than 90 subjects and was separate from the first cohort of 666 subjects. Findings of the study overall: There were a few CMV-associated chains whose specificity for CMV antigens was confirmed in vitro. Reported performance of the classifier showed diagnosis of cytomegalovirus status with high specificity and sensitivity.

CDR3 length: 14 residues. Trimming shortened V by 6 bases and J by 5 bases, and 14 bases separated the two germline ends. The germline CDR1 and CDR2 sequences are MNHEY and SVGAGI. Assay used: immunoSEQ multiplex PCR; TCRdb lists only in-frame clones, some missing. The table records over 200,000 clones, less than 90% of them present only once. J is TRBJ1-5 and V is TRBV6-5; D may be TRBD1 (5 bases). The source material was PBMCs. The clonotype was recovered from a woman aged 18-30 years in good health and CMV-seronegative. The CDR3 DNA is TGTGCCAGCAGCCCAGACAGACCCTATCAGCCCCAGCATTTT. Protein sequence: CASSPDRPYQPQHF.